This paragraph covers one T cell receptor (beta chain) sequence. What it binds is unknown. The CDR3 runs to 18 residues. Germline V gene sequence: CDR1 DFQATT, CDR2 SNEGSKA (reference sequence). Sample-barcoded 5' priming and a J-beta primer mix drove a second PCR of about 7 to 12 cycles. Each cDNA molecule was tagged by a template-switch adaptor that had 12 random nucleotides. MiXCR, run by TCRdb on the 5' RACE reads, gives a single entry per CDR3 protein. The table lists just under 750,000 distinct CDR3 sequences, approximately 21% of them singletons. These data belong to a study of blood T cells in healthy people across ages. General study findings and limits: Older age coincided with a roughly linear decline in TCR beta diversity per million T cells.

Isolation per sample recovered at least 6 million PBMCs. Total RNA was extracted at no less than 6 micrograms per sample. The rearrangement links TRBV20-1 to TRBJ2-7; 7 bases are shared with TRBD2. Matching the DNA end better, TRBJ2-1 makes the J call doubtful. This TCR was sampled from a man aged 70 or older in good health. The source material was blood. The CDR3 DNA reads TGCAGTGCTAGAATGGGAACTAGCGCGGGATTTCATTACAATGAGCAGTTCTTC. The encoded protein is CSARMGTSAGFHYNEQFF.